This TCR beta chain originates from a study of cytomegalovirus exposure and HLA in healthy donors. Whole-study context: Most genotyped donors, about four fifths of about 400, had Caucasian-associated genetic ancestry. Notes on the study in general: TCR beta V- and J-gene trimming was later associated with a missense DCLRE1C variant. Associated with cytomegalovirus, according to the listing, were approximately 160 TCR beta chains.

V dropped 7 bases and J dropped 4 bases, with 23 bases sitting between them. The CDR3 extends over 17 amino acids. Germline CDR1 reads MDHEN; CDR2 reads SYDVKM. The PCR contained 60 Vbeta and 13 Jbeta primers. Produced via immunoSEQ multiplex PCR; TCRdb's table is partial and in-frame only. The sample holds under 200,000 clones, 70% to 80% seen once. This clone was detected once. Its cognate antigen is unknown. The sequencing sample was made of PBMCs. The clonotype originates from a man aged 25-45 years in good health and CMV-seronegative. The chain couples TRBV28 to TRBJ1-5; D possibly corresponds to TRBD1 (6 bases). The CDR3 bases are TGTGCCAGCAAGCGGACAGCCTATAAGAAAATTAATCAGCCCCAGCATTTT. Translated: CASKRTAYKKINQPQHF.